This TCR beta chain was retrieved from a study of shared clonotypes between healthy human individuals. General study findings and limits: The four-donor shared clonotypes exceeded non-shared clonotypes in generation probability, with non-shared ones scoring lower. A handful of donors showed sharing of approximately 5% of naive CD4 clonotypes.

Profiling relied on immunoSEQ multiplex PCR, and the TCRdb table lists in-frame clones only, not all of them. Of some 2,000,000 clones in the sample, around 95% were seen once. Concerning this clone: The antigen is unknown.

The CDR3 totals 14 residues. Looked up from germline, CDR1 is SEHNR and CDR2 is FQNEAQ (reference sequence). V was pared by 5 bases and J by 0 bases, with 10 bases between. Into CD45RA+ naive and CD45RA-negative memory subsets, the CD4+ cells were split. The V call is TRBV7-9, the J call TRBJ1-2; D is unclear. Specimen: naive CD4+ T cells sorted from blood. Specified subset: CD45RA+ positively selected. This clonotype was obtained from a man younger than 30 in good health. CDR3: CASSPGVSNYGYTF. The CDR3 coding sequence is TGTGCCAGCAGCCCCGGGGTGTCTAACTATGGCTACACCTTC.